The source of this T cell receptor beta chain is a study of stem cell transplantation in POMP-related autoinflammatory disease. Background on the study: Defective thymoproteasomes were hypothesized to impair CD8+ T-cell positive selection.

Trimming removed 1 base at V and 9 bases at J, with 7 bases between. The V gene's germline CDR1 is GTSNPN and CDR2 SVGIG (reference sequence). This CDR3 has 11 residues. The protocol was immunoSEQ multiplex PCR, while the TCRdb copy is restricted to in-frame clones and leaves out a portion. Counted here are around 32,000 clones, 88% occurring once; the ten biggest clones make up over 0.6%. General study results and limits: Across all analyzed T-cell subsets, patients with PRAID tended toward reduced diversity and increased clonality.

Concerning this clone: Antigen: not known.

The input for sequencing was CD4+ T cells from PBMCs, taken before stem cell transplantation. This chain joins TRBV30 and TRBJ2-1; possibly TRBD2 for D (5 bases). This receptor was obtained from a human donor with POMP-related autoinflammation and immune dysregulation (PRAID). As DNA, the CDR3 is TGTGCCTGGAGTGCCGAGGGTGAGCAGTTCTTC. Encoded protein: CAWSAEGEQFF.